The 31 T cell receptor beta chains given below trace back to one sample, sequenced in a study of cytomegalovirus exposure and HLA in healthy donors. PCR employed 60 Vbeta and 13 Jbeta primers. Measured with immunoSEQ multiplex PCR; TCRdb has only the in-frame clones, and not every one. The table has about 200,000 clones, 80% to 90% seen once. Sequenced sample: PBMCs. The receptors shown here come from a man aged 30 to 45 in good health and CMV-seronegative.

The chain combines TRBV15 with TRBJ1-4; possibly TRBD1 for D (5 bases). Germline lookup yields CDR1 LNHNV and CDR2 YYDKDF (reference sequence). V was trimmed by 1 base and J by 4 bases, leaving 7 bases between them. There are 14 residues in the CDR3. The CDR3 is CATSRGQFNEKLFF. The DNA of the CDR3 is TGTGCCACCAGCAGAGGACAGTTTAATGAAAAACTGTTTTTT.

The chain combines TRBV5-1 with TRBJ2-4; 10 bases agree with TRBD2. Germline loops: CDR1 SGHRS, CDR2 YFSETQ. The CDR3 extends over 18 amino acids. V lost 0 bases, J lost 6 bases, and 12 bases stayed unmatched. CDR3 bases: TGCGCCAGCAGCTTGGGGCCTAGCGGGGGCTCATATATAAACATTCAGTACTTC. Its translation is CASSLGPSGGSYINIQYF.

This chain joins TRBV5-6 and TRBJ2-3; 8 nucleotides align to TRBD1. The germline CDR1 and CDR2 sequences are SGHDT and YYEEEE. The CDR3 spans 15 residues. V lost 4 bases to trimming and J lost 2 bases; unmatched junction nucleotides: 6. The CDR3 protein is CASSPGQGDTDTQYF. Written as DNA, the CDR3 is TGTGCCAGCAGCCCTGGACAGGGTGACACAGATACGCAGTATTTT.

V is TRBV28 and J is TRBJ2-7; D not certain. The CDR3 length is 13 residues. Trimming shortened V by 8 bases and J by 0 bases, and 11 bases separated the two germline ends. Germline loops: CDR1 MDHEN, CDR2 SYDVKM. CDR3 sequence: CASHSSYSYEQYF. CDR3 nucleotides: TGTGCCAGCCACAGCAGCTACTCCTACGAGCAGTACTTC.

The chain links TRBV6-1 to TRBJ2-7; TRBD2 agrees at 7 bases. This CDR3 contains 18 residues. V was clipped by 1 base and J by 0 bases; unmatched bases: 12. The germline CDR1 and CDR2 sequences are MNHNS and SASEGT. The CDR3 DNA is TGTGCCAGCAGTGAAGGGGGCTATTGGCGGGGGTCCTCCTACGAGCAGTACTTC. Its protein is CASSEGGYWRGSSYEQYF.

A few counts support this clone. The chain recombines TRBV5-1 with TRBJ2-3; weak D call: TRBD2 (6 bases). CDR1 is SGHRS and CDR2 is YFSETQ in the germline V gene. V lost 6 bases to trimming and J lost 2 bases, with 16 bases between them. The CDR3 runs to 15 residues. The CDR3 spells CASILDGGITDTQYF. The CDR3 DNA reads TGCGCCAGCATCCTCGACGGGGGAATCACAGATACGCAGTATTTT.

The chain recombines TRBV29-1 with TRBJ1-4; D not resolved. Germline V lookup: CDR1 SQVTM, CDR2 ANQGSEA. The CDR3 has 14 amino acids. Trimming removed 5 bases from V and 5 bases from J, with 15 bases in between. CDR3 loop: CSVPCRVSNEKLFF. In DNA, the CDR3 is TGCAGCGTTCCCTGCCGGGTCTCCAATGAAAAACTGTTTTTT.

V and J are TRBV29-1 and TRBJ1-2; D unresolved. Germline V gives CDR1 SQVTM, CDR2 ANQGSEA. V lost 2 bases and J 7 bases, leaving 11 bases between the germline ends. This CDR3 is built from 12 residues. The CDR3 nucleotides are TGCAGCGTTGAACCCGAGGTCTTTGGCTACACCTTC. The encoded protein is CSVEPEVFGYTF.

The rearrangement uses TRBV5-6 and TRBJ2-3; TRBD1 matches at 11 bases. V was clipped by 5 bases and J by 3 bases; unmatched bases: 5. The CDR3 length is 15 residues. Germline V lookup: CDR1 SGHDT, CDR2 YYEEEE. DNA of the CDR3: TGTGCCAGCAGAGCGGACAGGGGGCCTACAGATACGCAGTATTTT. Amino acid sequence: CASRADRGPTDTQYF. Complete variable domain (other parts from reference TRBV5-6 and TRBJ2-3): DAGVTQSPTHLIKTRGQQVTLRCSPKSGHDTVSWYQQALGQGPQFIFQYYEEEERQRGNFPDRFSGHQFPNYSSELNVNALLLGDSALYLCASRADRGPTDTQYFGPGTRLTVL.

The V call is TRBV4-1, the J call TRBJ2-2; maybe TRBD1 (6 bases). Trimming took off 6 bases at V and 0 bases at J, with 20 bases between the two ends. This CDR3 is built from 18 residues. Per germline, CDR1 MGHRA and CDR2 YSYEKL. CDR3 amino acids: CASSLSMIQGTNTGELFF. For the CDR3, the DNA is TGCGCCAGCAGTCTAAGTATGATCCAGGGGACGAACACCGGGGAGCTGTTTTTT.

The chain has TRBV6-1 and TRBJ1-2; 9 bases are shared with TRBD1. Per the germline V gene, CDR1 is MNHNS and CDR2 is SASEGT. Germline trimming cut 7 bases from V and 7 bases from J; bases unmatched to any gene: 10. This CDR3 is built from 14 residues. The CDR3, as DNA: TGTGCCAGCATTCCGGGACAGGGAATATTTGGCTACACCTTC. Residues: CASIPGQGIFGYTF.

The chain links TRBV28 to TRBJ1-2; D is perhaps TRBD1 (5 bases). Trimming pared 10 bases from V and 5 bases from J, leaving 17 bases between. Per the germline V gene, CDR1 is MDHEN and CDR2 is SYDVKM. The CDR3 totals 13 residues. CDR3 residues: CAILFQGGYGYTF. Here the CDR3 DNA reads TGTGCCATCCTCTTCCAGGGAGGGTATGGCTACACCTTC.

The chain joins TRBV27 to TRBJ1-4, with a tentative D call TRBD1 (6 bases). V dropped 3 bases and J dropped 5 bases, with 13 bases sitting between them. Germline V CDR1 and CDR2: MNHEY, SMNVEV (reference sequence). The CDR3 runs to 15 residues. CDR3 loop: CASSLGGARNEKLFF. As DNA, the CDR3 is TGTGCCAGCAGTTTGGGGGGGGCTCGGAATGAAAAACTGTTTTTT.

A few counts support this clone. The J gene is TRBJ2-5, the V gene TRBV4-2; 11 bases align to TRBD2. Germline trimming cut 1 base from V and 4 bases from J; bases unmatched to any gene: 17. Per the germline V gene, CDR1 is LGHNA and CDR2 is YNFKEQ. CDR3 length equals 20 residues. CDR3 DNA sequence: TGTGCCAGCAGCCAAGGAGGAATCTTAGCGGGGGGGCGTTCGGGAGAGACCCAGTACTTC. Translated: CASSQGGILAGGRSGETQYF.

This clone has just one count. The chain joins TRBV5-1 to TRBJ2-2; 9 bases match TRBD1. After removal of 2 bases from V and 0 bases from J, the junction contained 5 bases not matched to a gene. Germline V gene sequence: CDR1 SGHRS, CDR2 YFSETQ. The CDR3 totals 17 residues. The CDR3 region has the DNA TGCGCCAGCAGCTTACCCCGGACAGGGGCGAACACCGGGGAGCTGTTTTTT. As protein: CASSLPRTGANTGELFF.

The CDR3 DNA is TGTGCCAGCAGCTTCAGGACTTTACAAGAGACCCAGTACTTC. Protein product: CASSFRTLQETQYF. The chain employs TRBV5-4 and TRBJ2-5; tentative D call: TRBD2 (5 bases). CDR3 length equals 14 residues. V lost 2 bases to trimming and J lost 2 bases, with 10 bases between them. Germline lookup yields CDR1 SGHNT and CDR2 YYREEE (reference sequence).

V and J are TRBV7-2 and TRBJ2-7, with a possible D match to TRBD2 (5 bases). CDR3 length equals 16 residues. CDR1 and CDR2 from the germline V gene are SGHTA and FQGNSA. V was cut by 3 bases and J by 5 bases, with 20 bases left in between. The CDR3 loop is CASSFGGLMVRDEQYF. The CDR3 coding sequence is TGTGCCAGCAGCTTCGGCGGGCTCATGGTGAGGGACGAGCAGTACTTC.

V gene TRBV15 combines with J gene TRBJ1-2, with D unclear. This CDR3 contains 13 residues. Germline CDR1 LNHNV, CDR2 YYDKDF (reference sequence). The V and J ends lost 0 bases and 5 bases respectively, with 7 bases between them. CDR3 region: CATSRDPVYGYTF. CDR3 nucleotides: TGTGCCACCAGCAGAGATCCAGTTTATGGCTACACCTTC.

This clone has only a few counts. The rearrangement links TRBV5-1 to TRBJ2-3; 7 bases match TRBD2. V lost 4 bases and J lost 1; bases outside the gene matches: 6. This CDR3 spans 15 amino acids. The germline V gene encodes CDR1 SGHRS and CDR2 YFSETQ. The DNA of the CDR3 is TGCGCCAGCAGCCTAGTGGGAGGGGGCACAGATACGCAGTATTTT. Protein: CASSLVGGGTDTQYF.

The rearrangement uses TRBV28 and TRBJ1-6, with 8 bases identical to TRBD1. After removal of 4 bases from V and 8 bases from J, the junction contained 10 bases not matched to a gene. This CDR3 is 16 amino acids long. CDR1 is MDHEN and CDR2 is SYDVKM in the germline V gene. The CDR3 region is CASSYRSGTGDSPLHF. CDR3 bases: TGTGCCAGCAGTTACCGCTCCGGGACAGGTGATTCACCCCTCCACTTT.

Comment on this clone: Its ends do not fully match the called genes, so a read error is possible. The gene calls are TRBV7-7 and TRBJ2-5; D is unresolved. Germline-derived CDR1 and CDR2 are SSHAT and FNYEAQ (reference sequence). CDR3 length: 14 residues. CDR3 region: CASSLGAHQETQYF. The DNA for the CDR3 is TGTGCTAGCAGCTTAGGCGCCCACCAAGAGACCCAGTACTTC.

The chain carries TRBV7-9 and TRBJ2-5; TRBD2 aligns across 8 bases. CDR3 length: 16 amino acids. Germline CDR1 is SEHNR and CDR2 is FQNEAQ (reference sequence). Trimming took 0 bases from V and 4 from J; bases not matched to a gene: 7. CDR3 nucleotides: TGTGCCAGCAGCTTAGCCATCGGGGGGGCCTCAGAGACCCAGTACTTC. As protein: CASSLAIGGASETQYF.

The chain has TRBV7-9 and TRBJ1-1, with D uncertain. The ends were cut back, 0 bases at V and 3 bases at J, with 14 bases in the middle. The germline CDR1 and CDR2 sequences are SEHNR and FQNEAQ (reference sequence). The CDR3 has 16 amino acids. CDR3 sequence: CASSLAGRQADTEAFF. In nucleotides, the CDR3 is TGTGCCAGCAGCTTAGCGGGGAGGCAGGCAGACACTGAAGCTTTCTTT.

The gene calls are TRBV9 and TRBJ2-5; perhaps TRBD2 as D (5 bases). Germline V gene lookup returns CDR1 SGDLS and CDR2 YYNGEE. Trimming cost V 7 bases and J 4 bases, with 11 bases left between them. This CDR3 region has 12 residues. CDR3 protein: CASSGAGETQYF. In DNA, the CDR3 is TGTGCCAGCTCAGGCGCGGGAGAGACCCAGTACTTC.

The chain uses TRBV28 and TRBJ2-5; 9 positions match TRBD2. Germline V gene data show CDR1 as MDHEN and CDR2 as SYDVKM. Trimming cost V 4 bases and J 5 bases; bases outside gene matches: 8. CDR3 length equals 15 residues. The CDR3 region is CASSSLRGGRETQYF. The CDR3 DNA reads as TGTGCCAGCAGTTCGTTGCGGGGGGGCCGGGAGACCCAGTACTTC. The complete variable domain, with remaining parts taken from reference TRBV28 and TRBJ2-5, reads DVKVTQSSRYLVKRTGEKVFLECVQDMDHENMFWYRQDPGLGLRLIYFSYDVKMKEKGDIPEGYSVSREKKERFSLILESASTNQTSMYLCASSSLRGGRETQYFGPGTRLLVL.

V usage is TRBV9 and J usage is TRBJ2-2, with D perhaps TRBD2 (6 bases). The CDR3 consists of 16 residues. Trimming took 3 bases from V and 0 from J, leaving 12 bases between them. Germline CDR1 SGDLS, CDR2 YYNGEE. The CDR3 protein is CASSGTGLANTGELFF. DNA of the CDR3: TGTGCCAGCAGCGGCACGGGACTGGCGAACACCGGGGAGCTGTTTTTT.

This chain connects TRBV7-3 to TRBJ2-2, with TRBD1 as a possible D gene (5 bases). The germline V gene encodes CDR1 SGHTA and CDR2 FQGTGA. V was trimmed by 2 bases and J by 7 bases, leaving 8 bases between them. The CDR3 runs to 13 residues. This CDR3 reads CASSLQGYGELFF. As DNA, the CDR3 is TGTGCCAGCAGCTTACAGGGATACGGGGAGCTGTTTTTT. Based on the CDR3 plus reference TRBV7-3 and TRBJ2-2, the full variable domain is GAGVSQTPSNKVTEKGKYVELRCDPISGHTALYWYRQSLGQGPEFLIYFQGTGAADDSGLPNDRFFAVRPEGSVSTLKIQRTERGDSAVYLCASSLQGYGELFFGEGSRLTVL.

J is TRBJ1-2 and V is TRBV5-1; no clear D gene. Germline loops: CDR1 SGHRS, CDR2 YFSETQ. The germline V and J ends were trimmed by 1 base and 1 base, with 2 bases remaining between them. This CDR3 region has 12 residues. The CDR3 DNA reads TGCGCCAGCAGCTTGTATAACTATGGCTACACCTTC. Residues: CASSLYNYGYTF.

This chain joins TRBV28 and TRBJ2-7; D may be TRBD2 (5 bases). Germline CDR1 and CDR2: MDHEN and SYDVKM. The CDR3 consists of 18 residues. V was shortened by 2 bases and J by 4 bases, with 24 bases between the two germline ends. CDR3 protein: CASSLGLGFGSREYEQYF. The CDR3 DNA reads TGTGCCAGCAGTTTAGGCCTCGGTTTTGGGTCGAGGGAGTACGAGCAGTACTTC.

The rearrangement uses TRBV2 and TRBJ2-3; TRBD2 agrees at 14 bases. The germline V gene encodes CDR1 SNHLY and CDR2 FYNNEI. This CDR3 has 16 amino acids. The junction had 7 bases not matched to a gene; V was cut back by 9 bases and J by 2 bases. The CDR3 spells CASRRLAGGLTDTQYF. In DNA form, the CDR3 reads TGTGCCAGTCGACGACTAGCGGGGGGGCTCACAGATACGCAGTATTTT. Together with reference TRBV2 and TRBJ2-3, the CDR3 gives the full variable domain: EPEVTQTPSHQVTQMGQEVILRCVPISNHLYFYWYRQILGQKVEFLVSFYNNEISEKSEIFDDQFSVERPDGSNFTLKIRSTKLEDSAMYFCASRRLAGGLTDTQYFGPGTRLTVL.

The V gene is TRBV4-1, the J gene TRBJ1-3; D may be TRBD1 (6 bases). Trimming removed 0 bases from V and 4 bases from J, with 28 bases in between. CDR1 is MGHRA and CDR2 is YSYEKL in the germline V gene. The length of the CDR3 is 21 residues. The CDR3 here is CASSQEWARVEGGAGGNTIYF. CDR3 nucleotide sequence: TGCGCCAGCAGCCAAGAGTGGGCTAGGGTGGAGGGGGGGGCAGGGGGAAACACCATATATTTT.